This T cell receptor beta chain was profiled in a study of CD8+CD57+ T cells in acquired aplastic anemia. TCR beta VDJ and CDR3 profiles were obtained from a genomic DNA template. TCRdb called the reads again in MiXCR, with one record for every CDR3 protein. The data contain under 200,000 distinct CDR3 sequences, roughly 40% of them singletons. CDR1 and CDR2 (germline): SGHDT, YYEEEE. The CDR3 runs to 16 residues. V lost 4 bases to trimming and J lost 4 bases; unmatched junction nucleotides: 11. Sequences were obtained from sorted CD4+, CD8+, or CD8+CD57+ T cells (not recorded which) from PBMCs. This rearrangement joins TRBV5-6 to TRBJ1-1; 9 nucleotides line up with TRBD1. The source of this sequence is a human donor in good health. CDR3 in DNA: TGTGCCAGCAGCCTGGACAGGGGAAGGGTTAGCACTGAAGCTTTCTTT. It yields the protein CASSLDRGRVSTEAFF.